What follows are 5 T cell receptor beta chains derived from one specimen sequenced in a study of cytotoxic CD8 clonotypes in ibrutinib-treated CLL. Profiled with immunoSEQ multiplex PCR; TCRdb holds only in-frame clones, not every one. Here the sample spans more than 300,000 clones, just under 80% being singletons. The source was PBMCs, collected before ibrutinib treatment. Receptors originate from a human donor with chronic lymphocytic leukemia.

The rearrangement uses TRBV11-2 and TRBJ1-2; 12 positions agree with TRBD1. The trim removed 5 bases at V and 1 base at J, leaving 11 bases unmatched. The CDR3 covers 18 residues. Per the germline V gene, CDR1 is SGHAT and CDR2 is FQNNGV. The CDR3 region has the DNA TGTGCCAGCAGCCCATTACGCGGGACAGGGGGCGATAACTATGGCTACACCTTC. This encodes CASSPLRGTGGDNYGYTF.

This clone showed up just once. The rearrangement uses TRBV19 and TRBJ2-3; a weak D match, TRBD1 (5 bases). V was pared by 5 bases and J by 0 bases, with 9 bases between. The CDR3 totals 14 residues. The germline CDR1 and CDR2 sequences are LNHDA and SQIVND (reference sequence). As DNA, the CDR3 is TGTGCCAGTAGTCACAGGAGTAGCACAGATACGCAGTATTTT. It specifies CASSHRSSTDTQYF.

This clone was seen a single time. V gene TRBV7-2 combines with J gene TRBJ2-5; perhaps TRBD1 as D (5 bases). The CDR3 contains 14 residues. V gave up 0 bases and J gave up 4 bases, with 9 bases separating them. Germline V gene lookup returns CDR1 SGHTA and CDR2 FQGNSA. CDR3 nucleotides: TGTGCCAGCAGCTTAGCTAGGGGTGGAGAGACCCAGTACTTC. Its translation is CASSLARGGETQYF.

Here the CDR3 reads CASSRGTSGTYEQYF. The CDR3 nucleotides read TGTGCCAGCAGCCGCGGGACTAGCGGGACCTACGAGCAGTACTTC. The rearrangement joins TRBV4-2 to TRBJ2-7, with 13 bases matching TRBD2. J gave up 2 bases and V 4 bases, and 2 bases lay outside the gene matches. This CDR3 has 15 amino acids. Germline CDR1 reads LGHNA; CDR2 reads YNFKEQ.

The genes are TRBV28 and TRBJ2-1; D not resolved. The CDR3 consists of 11 residues. Trimming removed 9 bases at V and 5 bases at J, with 8 bases between. Per the germline V gene, CDR1 is MDHEN and CDR2 is SYDVKM. The CDR3 sequence is CASTANNEQFF. The CDR3 region has the DNA TGTGCCAGTACAGCTAACAATGAGCAGTTCTTC.